Below, 10 T cell receptor beta chains from the same sample are listed, as sequenced in a study of shared clonotypes between healthy human individuals. Measured with immunoSEQ multiplex PCR; TCRdb has only the in-frame clones, and not every one. The sample carries 550,000 to 800,000 clones, 80% to 95% recorded once. Sequencing used memory CD8+ T cells from PBMCs. Subset of the sample: CD45RO+ cells pooled with CCR7-negative TemRA cells. The receptors shown here come from a young man in good health. Some clones in this sample may be carry-over from other donors' samples.

This chain joins TRBV4-1 and TRBJ2-2; 7 bases match TRBD2. The CDR3 runs to 16 residues. Trimming removed 1 base from V and 3 bases from J; junction bases left unmatched: 5. The germline V gene has CDR1 MGHRA and CDR2 YSYEKL. The DNA of the CDR3 is TGCGCCAGCAGCCAAGTGTGGCTAGCGGACACCGGGGAGCTGTTTTTT. Residues: CASSQVWLADTGELFF.

The chain carries TRBV6-5 and TRBJ1-2; D ambiguous. Looked up from germline, CDR1 is MNHEY and CDR2 is SVGAGI. V was shortened by 6 bases and J by 8 bases, with 16 bases between the two germline ends. This CDR3 region has 13 residues. The CDR3 DNA reads TGTGCCAGCAGCTATGCGTCGGGGAGCGGCTACACCTTC. Translated: CASSYASGSGYTF.

V is TRBV5-6 and J is TRBJ2-7, with a weak D call TRBD2 (7 bases). This CDR3 has 15 amino acids. V lost 5 bases, J lost 2 bases, and 17 bases lay in between. Per the germline V gene, CDR1 is SGHDT and CDR2 is YYEEEE. The CDR3 DNA reads as TGTGCCAGCAGGCTGGCCGCGGGGGCTACCTACGAGCAGTACTTC. Protein: CASRLAAGATYEQYF.

The chain is built from TRBV25-1 and TRBJ2-7; D unresolved. The V end was cut by 3 bases, the J end by 6 bases, with 12 bases between. The CDR3 length is 13 residues. CDR1 is MGHDK and CDR2 is SYGVNS in the germline V gene. Here the CDR3 reads CASSETYYREQYF. The CDR3 DNA sequence: TGTGCCAGCAGTGAGACATACTACCGCGAGCAGTACTTC.

The genes are TRBV11-2 and TRBJ2-1; the D call may be TRBD1 or TRBD2 (5 bases each). The CDR3 extends over 15 amino acids. The germline V and J ends were trimmed by 1 base and 4 bases, with 11 bases remaining between them. CDR1 and CDR2 (germline): SGHAT, FQNNGV. This chain's CDR3 is CASSLVGRAYNEQFF. In DNA, the CDR3 is TGTGCCAGCAGCTTAGTGGGGCGGGCTTACAATGAGCAGTTCTTC.

V usage is TRBV4-3 and J usage is TRBJ2-2, with 10 bases lining up with TRBD1. The CDR3 is 14 amino acids. CDR1 is LGHNA, CDR2 YSLEER, per germline. With 4 bases clipped from V and 5 bases from J, the junction kept 1 base outside the gene matches. The CDR3 nucleotides read TGCGCCAGCAGCCCGGGACAGGGGACCGGGGAGCTGTTTTTT. Translating it yields CASSPGQGTGELFF.

The V and J genes are TRBV5-8 and TRBJ2-1; 13 bases match TRBD2. The germline V gene encodes CDR1 SGHTS and CDR2 YDEGEE. J lost 6 bases, V lost 4 bases, and 4 bases had no gene match. CDR3 length: 15 amino acids. CDR3 protein: CASSLTSGRVNEQFF. The DNA of the CDR3 is TGTGCCAGCAGCCTCACTAGCGGGAGGGTCAATGAGCAGTTCTTC.

V usage is TRBV15 and J usage is TRBJ2-7, with 13 bases fitting TRBD2. The CDR3 contains 19 residues. V lost 5 bases and J lost 2; bases outside the gene matches: 15. From germline, CDR1 is LNHNV and CDR2 YYDKDF (reference sequence). The CDR3 loop reads CATSPVGGLAGLGPYEQYF. CDR3 nucleotide sequence: TGTGCCACCAGCCCCGTTGGGGGACTAGCGGGACTGGGGCCCTACGAGCAGTACTTC. Looking up the rest from reference TRBV15 and TRBJ2-7 gives the full variable domain: DAMVIQNPRYQVTQFGKPVTLSCSQTLNHNVMYWYQQKSSQAPKLLFHYYDKDFNNEADTPDNFQSRRPNTSFCFLDIRSPGLGDTAMYLCATSPVGGLAGLGPYEQYFGPGTRLTVT.

This chain connects TRBV27 to TRBJ1-1; D possibly corresponds to TRBD1 (6 bases). Trimming removed 0 bases at V and 0 bases at J, with 8 bases between. The CDR3 consists of 15 residues. The germline V gene encodes CDR1 MNHEY and CDR2 SMNVEV (reference sequence). For the CDR3, the DNA is TGTGCCAGCAGTTTATCACAGGGTTTGAACACTGAAGCTTTCTTT. Translation gives CASSLSQGLNTEAFF.

V is TRBV12-5 and J is TRBJ2-6; D unclear. The CDR3 spans 16 residues. The germline V gene has CDR1 LGHNT and CDR2 FRNRAP. V was cut by 1 base and J by 0 bases, with 7 bases left in between. CDR3 sequence: CASGLDSSSGANVLTF. The CDR3 nucleotides are TGTGCTAGTGGTTTGGACAGTTCCTCTGGGGCCAACGTCCTGACTTTC.